Each of the 27 T cell receptor beta chains below was sequenced from the same sample in a study of T cell repertoires in cytomegalovirus infection. TCRdb reanalysed the reads using MiXCR and keeps one entry per CDR3 protein. The sample shows roughly 760,000 distinct CDR3 sequences, 35% of them seen only once. Sequences were obtained from PBMCs. The origin of the receptors is a human donor in good health (CMV status not recorded). Some clones in this sample may be carry-over from other donors' samples.

A few counts support this clonotype. V is TRBV11-1 and J is TRBJ2-2; 8 positions match TRBD2. The V and J ends lost 6 bases and 7 bases, in that order; junction bases with no gene match: 10. Germline CDR1 is SGHAT and CDR2 is FQDESV (reference sequence). The CDR3 has 15 amino acids. The CDR3, as DNA: TGTGCCAGCAGTCCAGGACTAGCTGAAGGCGGGGAGCTGTTTTTT. It specifies CASSPGLAEGGELFF.

This clonotype was detected only a few times. V gene TRBV6-1 combines with J gene TRBJ1-1; the D is unclear. This CDR3 is 17 amino acids long. V was pared by 7 bases and J by 1 base, with 22 bases between. Germline V CDR1 and CDR2: MNHNS, SASEGT. CDR3: CASTLSGAFDRNTEAFF. In nucleotides, the CDR3 is TGTGCCAGCACCTTATCGGGAGCCTTTGATAGGAACACTGAAGCTTTCTTT.

J is TRBJ1-1 and V is TRBV7-9, with TRBD1 matching 10 bases. The CDR3 totals 18 residues. The V gene's germline CDR1 is SEHNR and CDR2 FQNEAQ (reference sequence). V shed 5 bases and J 0 bases; nucleotides not matched to a gene: 12. CDR3 in amino acids: CASSPRGTGERLNTEAFF. As DNA, the CDR3 is TGTGCCAGCAGCCCCCGGGGGACAGGGGAAAGGTTGAACACTGAAGCTTTCTTT.

This clonotype has a count of ten or more. The V and J genes are TRBV20-1 and TRBJ2-1; TRBD2 agrees at 13 bases. There are 17 residues in the CDR3. Germline loops: CDR1 DFQATT, CDR2 SNEGSKA (reference sequence). The ends lost 4 bases at V and 1 base at J; junction bases unmatched: 7. CDR3 loop: CSAIRTSGSASYNEQFF. In DNA, the CDR3 is TGCAGTGCTATCCGGACTAGCGGGAGCGCTTCCTACAATGAGCAGTTCTTC.

The chain is built from TRBV4-2 and TRBJ1-4, with 8 bases lining up with TRBD1. Germline-derived CDR1 and CDR2 are LGHNA and YNFKEQ. J was trimmed by 6 bases and V by 4 bases; bases with no gene match: 13. The CDR3 sequence is 17 residues long. CDR3 sequence reads: CASSRYPPETGDEKLFF. The CDR3 DNA sequence: TGTGCCAGCAGCCGATACCCCCCTGAGACAGGGGATGAAAAACTGTTTTTT.

In this sample, this clonotype turned up a few times. The CDR3 coding sequence is TGTGCCAGCAGCCTCCGGGAGGGGCACCACAATGAGCAGTTCTTC. Translated, it gives CASSLREGHHNEQFF. The gene calls are TRBV7-8 and TRBJ2-1; 8 nucleotides line up with TRBD2. Losses at the gene ends were 5 bases for V and 5 bases for J; bases not matched to a gene: 8. The CDR3 length is 15 residues. Germline CDR1 is SGHVS and CDR2 is FQNEAQ.

This clonotype was counted between two and nine times. This chain joins TRBV11-2 and TRBJ2-5; weak D call: TRBD2 (7 bases). CDR1 and CDR2 (germline): SGHAT, FQNNGV. The CDR3 totals 15 residues. V was cut by 7 bases and J by 6 bases, with 21 bases left in between. CDR3 region: CASTLGGAEVKTQYF. DNA of the CDR3: TGTGCCAGCACCCTGGGGGGGGCCGAGGTCAAGACCCAGTACTTC.

This clonotype was seen a handful of times. The genes are TRBV6-1 and TRBJ2-1, with TRBD2 matching over 8 bases. V trimming: 7 bases; J trimming: 6 bases; junction bases outside the gene matches: 14. Germline CDR1 is MNHNS and CDR2 is SASEGT. There are 16 residues in the CDR3. The CDR3 sequence is CASKEIPGLDANEQFF. For the CDR3, the DNA is TGTGCCAGCAAGGAAATCCCGGGACTAGATGCCAATGAGCAGTTCTTC.

This clonotype was picked up a small number of times. The J gene is TRBJ1-5, the V gene TRBV12-3 or TRBV12-4, with 8 positions matching TRBD1. The CDR3 extends over 16 amino acids. J lost 8 bases, V lost 3 bases, and 12 bases had no gene match. CDR3 region: CASSFRDRGLSEPQHF. Written as DNA, the CDR3 is TGTGCCAGCAGTTTCAGAGACAGGGGATTGTCGGAGCCCCAGCATTTT.

This clonotype has at least ten counts. The V call is TRBV7-6, the J call TRBJ2-7; 12 positions agree with TRBD2. Germline CDR1 and CDR2: SGHVS and FNYEAQ. The length of the CDR3 is 22 residues. The junction had 22 bases not matched to a gene; V was cut back by 0 bases and J by 4 bases. The CDR3 spells CASSLAPGLAGRSLPLGYEQYF. The CDR3, as DNA: TGTGCCAGCAGCTTAGCTCCCGGACTAGCGGGACGCTCCCTCCCGCTGGGGTACGAGCAGTACTTC.

The chain uses TRBV4-1 and TRBJ1-5; no firm D call. The V gene's germline CDR1 is MGHRA and CDR2 YSYEKL. The ends were cut back, 0 bases at V and 10 bases at J, with 13 bases in the middle. There are 14 residues in the CDR3. In nucleotides, the CDR3 is TGCGCCAGCAGCCAAGAAGCCCAGGCTCAACCCCAGCATTTT. This sequence encodes CASSQEAQAQPQHF.

This rearrangement joins TRBV20-1 to TRBJ2-2; TRBD1 aligns across 8 bases. Losses at the gene ends were 4 bases for V and 1 base for J; bases not matched to a gene: 5. The CDR3 contains 15 residues. CDR1 and CDR2 from the germline V gene are DFQATT and SNEGSKA (reference sequence). CDR3 coding DNA: TGCAGTGCTATCTCTGGACAGGGGAACACCGGGGAGCTGTTTTTT. It yields the protein CSAISGQGNTGELFF.

The V gene is TRBV28, the J gene TRBJ1-2, with a weak D call TRBD1 (5 bases). The CDR3 runs to 17 residues. Germline loops: CDR1 MDHEN, CDR2 SYDVKM. Trimming left V 6 bases short and J 0 bases short, with 20 bases between. The CDR3 DNA is TGTGCCAGCAGAAGATATGGGGGGGATCTGGCTAACTATGGCTACACCTTC. The encoded protein is CASRRYGGDLANYGYTF.

The J gene is TRBJ1-4, the V gene TRBV12-3 or TRBV12-4; D might be TRBD1 (5 bases). The CDR3 is made up of 14 amino acids. V was cut by 2 bases and J by 7 bases, with 11 bases left in between. The CDR3 region has the DNA TGTGCCAGCAGTTTATGGGGGACTGGTGAAAAACTGTTTTTT. Amino acids: CASSLWGTGEKLFF.

The chain combines TRBV28 with TRBJ2-5; D is tentatively TRBD1 or TRBD2 (5 bases each). The CDR3 spans 15 residues. Trimming pared 3 bases from V and 5 bases from J, leaving 16 bases between. Germline CDR1 is MDHEN and CDR2 is SYDVKM. In nucleotides, the CDR3 is TGTGCCAGCAGTTTCCTAGGGGCTTGGGGGGAGACCCAGTACTTC. Amino acids: CASSFLGAWGETQYF.

This clonotype ranks as medium-sized. The DNA for the CDR3 is TGTGCCAGCACTTTGCGTCCGGGGGGGGGGGCAGATACGCAGTATTTT. Protein product: CASTLRPGGGADTQYF. The chain uses TRBV7-8 and TRBJ2-3, with 8 bases fitting TRBD2. This CDR3 is built from 16 residues. Germline V lookup: CDR1 SGHVS, CDR2 FQNEAQ. V lost 7 bases and J lost 4; bases outside the gene matches: 13.

This clonotype was detected a few times. This rearrangement joins TRBV19 to TRBJ1-4; D gene ambiguous. The CDR3 sequence is 15 residues long. Germline-derived CDR1 and CDR2 are LNHDA and SQIVND (reference sequence). V was cut by 6 bases and J by 0 bases, with 11 bases left in between. CDR3 sequence reads: CASRTRATTNEKLFF. The CDR3 nucleotides read TGTGCCAGTAGGACTCGTGCTACAACTAATGAAAAACTGTTTTTT.

Points on this clonotype: Relative to the germline gene, one junction end is altered; a read error may explain this. The rearrangement joins TRBV7-2 to TRBJ2-3; 8 bases line up with TRBD2. The CDR3 is made up of 15 amino acids. Germline V gene sequence: CDR1 SGHTA, CDR2 FQGNSA. The CDR3 sequence is CASSVDGGAGDTQSF. The DNA for the CDR3 is TGTGCCAGCAGCGTCGACGGGGGGGCCGGAGATACGCAGTCGTTT.

A word on this clonotype: With a much larger clone just one base away, this may be a read error. V gene TRBV7-2 combines with J gene TRBJ2-4; maybe TRBD2 (5 bases). The V gene lost 5 bases and the J gene lost 12 bases, with 23 bases spanning the gap. CDR1 is SGHTA, CDR2 FQGNSA, per germline. This CDR3 has 15 amino acids. CDR3 sequence reads: CASSLLTKRLGSQYF. Written as DNA, the CDR3 is TGTGCCAGCAGCCTCCTCACTAAGCGGTTAGGCAGTCAGTACTTC.

The J gene is TRBJ1-6, the V gene TRBV2; D is undetermined. This CDR3 has 15 amino acids. Per the germline V gene, CDR1 is SNHLY and CDR2 is FYNNEI. V dropped 6 bases and J dropped 5 bases, with 14 bases sitting between them. Here the CDR3 reads CASSLVRGNNSPLHF. CDR3 coding DNA: TGTGCCAGCAGCCTGGTCCGGGGAAATAATTCACCCCTCCACTTT. The whole variable domain, filled in from reference TRBV2 and TRBJ1-6, reads EPEVTQTPSHQVTQMGQEVILRCVPISNHLYFYWYRQILGQKVEFLVSFYNNEISEKSEIFDDQFSVERPDGSNFTLKIRSTKLEDSAMYFCASSLVRGNNSPLHFGNGTRLTVT.

This clonotype was counted ten times or more. This sequence joins TRBV6-5 and TRBJ1-4; 7 nucleotides agree with TRBD1. Germline V gene lookup returns CDR1 MNHEY and CDR2 SVGAGI. The CDR3 contains 14 residues. The trim removed 6 bases at V and 13 bases at J, leaving 14 bases unmatched. CDR3 region: CASRRTRGSGGLFF. CDR3 in DNA: TGTGCCAGCAGGCGGACTCGAGGGTCAGGGGGACTGTTTTTT.

The chain couples TRBV5-1 to TRBJ2-6; TRBD1 might be the D (5 bases). Germline V gene data show CDR1 as SGHRS and CDR2 as YFSETQ. Between the trimmed V and J ends, which lost 4 bases and 4 bases, there was a span of 12 bases. The CDR3 has 15 amino acids. Here the CDR3 DNA reads TGCGCCAGCAGCGACCAGGGTGACGGGGCCAACGTCCTGACTTTC. It is translated as CASSDQGDGANVLTF.

This clonotype was counted at least ten times. The V and J genes are TRBV4-2 and TRBJ2-7; 10 nucleotides align to TRBD1. V trimming: 1 base; J trimming: 6 bases; junction bases outside the gene matches: 6. CDR1 is LGHNA and CDR2 is YNFKEQ in the germline V gene. The length of the CDR3 is 15 residues. The CDR3 coding sequence is TGTGCCAGCAGCCAAGCCGGGACAGGGGTTCTCGAGCAGTACTTC. Translated, it gives CASSQAGTGVLEQYF.

A remark on this clonotype: The CDR3 carries no conserved terminal phenylalanine or tryptophan, so it likely arises from a read error. The DNA is omitted, as the CDR3 cannot be located on it reliably, and the CDR3 follows TCRdb's listing. This chain connects TRBV20-1 to TRBJ2-5. Germline CDR1 DFQATT, CDR2 SNEGSKA (reference sequence). With termini counted, the CDR3 has 12 amino acids. CDR3 in amino acids: CSAPAFQQAEDL.

This clonotype occurred a few times. This chain links TRBV24-1 with TRBJ1-1, with D maybe TRBD1 (6 bases). Between the trimmed V and J ends, which lost 5 bases and 0 bases, there was a span of 18 bases. The CDR3 runs to 17 residues. From germline, CDR1 is KGHDR and CDR2 SFDVKD. CDR3 sequence (DNA): TGTGCCACCAGTGGTCCCCCCAGGGGAGGGATGAACACTGAAGCTTTCTTT. Residues: CATSGPPRGGMNTEAFF.

This clonotype was counted between two and nine times. The J gene is TRBJ2-5, the V gene TRBV29-1; 10 positions agree with TRBD2. The V gene's germline CDR1 is SQVTM and CDR2 ANQGSEA. CDR3 length: 16 amino acids. Trimming at V came to 0 bases and at J to 4 bases, leaving 8 bases not matched to a gene. CDR3 nucleotide sequence: TGCAGCGTTGAAGACGATCTAGCGGGGGTGCGAGAGACCCAGTACTTC. Translated, it gives CSVEDDLAGVRETQYF.

CDR3: CASSLVLTGGLSYNSPLHF. DNA for the CDR3: TGTGCCAGCAGCTTAGTGTTGACAGGGGGTTTATCCTATAATTCACCCCTCCACTTT. The chain links TRBV7-9 to TRBJ1-6; TRBD1 aligns across 9 bases. Germline V CDR1 and CDR2: SEHNR, FQNEAQ (reference sequence). The CDR3 has 19 amino acids. J gave up 1 base and V 1 base, and 8 bases lay outside the gene matches.